This T cell receptor (beta chain) was retrieved from a study of preoperative IRX-2 immunotherapy in early breast cancer. The treatment is: preoperative locoregional IRX-2 cytokine immunotherapy. This phase Ib study tested locoregional IRX-2 cytokine immunotherapy given before surgery. TCRdb keeps only in-frame clones here, not all; method: immunoSEQ multiplex PCR. The table lists around 38,000 clones, approximately 80% of them singletons. The CDR3 consists of 14 residues. CDR1 is MDHEN and CDR2 is SYDVKM in the germline V gene. V lost 5 bases, J lost 5 bases, and 16 bases lay in between. This clone was counted a single time.

The sequencing used tumor tissue, collected after IRX-2 immunotherapy. This receptor was taken from a human donor with breast cancer. The gene calls are TRBV28 and TRBJ2-7; D perhaps matches TRBD1 (5 bases). The DNA of the CDR3 is TGTGCCAGCAGTCATGCAGGGTCGGTGGACGAGCAGTACTTC. It is translated as CASSHAGSVDEQYF. Full variable domain (remainder filled in from reference TRBV28 and TRBJ2-7): DVKVTQSSRYLVKRTGEKVFLECVQDMDHENMFWYRQDPGLGLRLIYFSYDVKMKEKGDIPEGYSVSREKKERFSLILESASTNQTSMYLCASSHAGSVDEQYFGPGTRLTVT.